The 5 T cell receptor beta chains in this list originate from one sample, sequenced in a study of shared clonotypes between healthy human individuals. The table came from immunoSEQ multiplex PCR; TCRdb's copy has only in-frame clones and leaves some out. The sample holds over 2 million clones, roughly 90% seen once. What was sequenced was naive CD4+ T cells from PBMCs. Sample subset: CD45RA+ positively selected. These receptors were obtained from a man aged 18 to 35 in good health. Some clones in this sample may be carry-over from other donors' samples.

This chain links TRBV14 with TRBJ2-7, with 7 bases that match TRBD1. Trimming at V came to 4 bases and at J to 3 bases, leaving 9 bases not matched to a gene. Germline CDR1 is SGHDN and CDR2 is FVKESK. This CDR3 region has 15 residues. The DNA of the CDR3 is TGTGCCAGCAGCCGATGGGACAGAACCTTCTACGAGCAGTACTTC. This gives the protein CASSRWDRTFYEQYF.

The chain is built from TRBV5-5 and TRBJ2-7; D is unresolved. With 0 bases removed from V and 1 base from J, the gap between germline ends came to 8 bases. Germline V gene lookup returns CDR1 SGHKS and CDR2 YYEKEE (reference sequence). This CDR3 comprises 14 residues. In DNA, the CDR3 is TGTGCCAGCAGCTTGGTTAGGGTGTCCTACGAGCAGTACTTC. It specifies CASSLVRVSYEQYF.

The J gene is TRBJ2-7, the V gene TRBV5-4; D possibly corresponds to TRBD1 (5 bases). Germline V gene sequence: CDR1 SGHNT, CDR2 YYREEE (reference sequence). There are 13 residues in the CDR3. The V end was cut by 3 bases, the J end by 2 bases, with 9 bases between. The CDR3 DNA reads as TGTGCCAGCAGCTGGGGCGGAACCTACGAGCAGTACTTC. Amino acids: CASSWGGTYEQYF.

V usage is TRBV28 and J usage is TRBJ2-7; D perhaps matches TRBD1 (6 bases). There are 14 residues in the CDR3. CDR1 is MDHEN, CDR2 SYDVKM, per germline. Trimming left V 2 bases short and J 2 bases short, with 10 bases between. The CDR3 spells CASSLPQGAYEQYF. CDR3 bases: TGTGCCAGCAGTTTACCACAGGGCGCCTACGAGCAGTACTTC. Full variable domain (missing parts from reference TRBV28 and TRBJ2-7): DVKVTQSSRYLVKRTGEKVFLECVQDMDHENMFWYRQDPGLGLRLIYFSYDVKMKEKGDIPEGYSVSREKKERFSLILESASTNQTSMYLCASSLPQGAYEQYFGPGTRLTVT.

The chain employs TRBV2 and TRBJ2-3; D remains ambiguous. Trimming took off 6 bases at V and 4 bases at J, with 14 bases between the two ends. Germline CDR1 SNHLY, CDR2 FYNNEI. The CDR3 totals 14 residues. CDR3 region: CASSYGPSPDTQYF. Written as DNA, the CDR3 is TGTGCCAGCAGCTACGGCCCGAGCCCAGATACGCAGTATTTT.